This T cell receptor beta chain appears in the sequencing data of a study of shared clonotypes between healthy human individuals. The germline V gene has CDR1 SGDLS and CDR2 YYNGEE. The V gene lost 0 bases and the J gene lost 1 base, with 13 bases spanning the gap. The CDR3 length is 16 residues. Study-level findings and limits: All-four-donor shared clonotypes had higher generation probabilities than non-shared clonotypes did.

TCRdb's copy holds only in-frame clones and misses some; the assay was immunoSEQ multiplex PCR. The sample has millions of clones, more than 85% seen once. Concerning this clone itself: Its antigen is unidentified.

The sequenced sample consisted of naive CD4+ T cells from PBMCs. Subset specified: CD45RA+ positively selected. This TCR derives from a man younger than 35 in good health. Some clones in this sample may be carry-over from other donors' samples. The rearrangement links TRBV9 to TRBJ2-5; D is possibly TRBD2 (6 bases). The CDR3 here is CASSVGYPGVQETQYF. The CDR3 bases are TGTGCCAGCAGCGTAGGGTATCCGGGGGTCCAAGAGACCCAGTACTTC.